The 13 T cell receptor beta chains listed next were all sequenced from one sample in a study of T cells after posttransplantation cyclophosphamide. Measured with immunoSEQ multiplex PCR; TCRdb has only the in-frame clones, and not every one. The sample holds roughly 4,800 clones, about three quarters seen once. Methotrexate plus calcineurin inhibitor accompanied controls' myeloablative marrow transplants; sampling was 1 year later. The material was PBMCs, obtained roughly 320 days after allogeneic stem cell transplant with calcineurin inhibitor and methotrexate. The receptors were sampled from a female patient between 50 and 60 years old who received an allogeneic stem cell transplant from an unrelated donor, was CMV-positive, and had acute and chronic GVHD. The graft donor may be the source of some T cells.

V gene TRBV27 combines with J gene TRBJ2-3, with 12 bases aligning to TRBD2. V gave up 2 bases and J gave up 11 bases; unmatched junction bases: 5. The CDR3 is 14 amino acids. Per germline, CDR1 MNHEY and CDR2 SMNVEV (reference sequence). The CDR3: CASSLHGLAGWQYF. The CDR3 bases are TGTGCCAGCAGTTTACATGGACTAGCGGGGTGGCAGTATTTT.

The V gene is TRBV2, the J gene TRBJ2-7, with 7 bases matching TRBD1. Germline CDR1 reads SNHLY; CDR2 reads FYNNEI. With 7 bases clipped from V and 2 bases from J, the junction kept 5 bases outside the gene matches. The CDR3 totals 13 residues. CDR3: CASTPGQTYEQYF. The CDR3 DNA reads as TGTGCCAGCACTCCGGGACAGACCTACGAGCAGTACTTC.

Details on this clone: Just one base apart from a much larger clone, this may be a read error. The genes are TRBV2 and TRBJ2-7; D is unresolved. The CDR3 loop spans 14 amino acids. Germline CDR1 and CDR2: SNHLY and FYNNEI. V was cut by 4 bases and J by 3 bases, with 13 bases left in between. The chain's CDR3 is CASSASHESYEQYF. For the CDR3, the DNA is TGTGCCAGCAGTGCGTCGCATGAGAGCTACGAGCAGTACTTC.

This clone has a single count. This chain links TRBV5-1 with TRBJ2-2, with D possibly matching TRBD2 (5 bases). V lost 4 bases, J lost 4 bases, and 17 bases lay in between. The CDR3 covers 16 residues. Germline V CDR1 and CDR2: SGHRS, YFSETQ. The DNA for the CDR3 is TGCGCCAGCAGCCCCGTCTGGCGGGCGAGCACCGGGGAGCTGTTTTTT. It codes for CASSPVWRASTGELFF.

This clone turned up a few times. The V and J genes are TRBV6-1 and TRBJ1-2; TRBD1 might be the D (6 bases). Germline values: CDR1 MNHNS, CDR2 SASEGT. The CDR3 has 15 residues. Trimming cost V 0 bases and J 4 bases, with 12 bases left between them. CDR3 amino acids: CASSEAYRASYGYTF. The CDR3 DNA is TGTGCCAGCAGTGAAGCTTACAGGGCCTCCTATGGCTACACCTTC.

The chain links TRBV7-9 to TRBJ2-7, with 11 bases lining up with TRBD1. The CDR3 sequence is 15 residues long. Looked up from germline, CDR1 is SEHNR and CDR2 is FQNEAQ (reference sequence). Losses at the gene ends were 5 bases for V and 4 bases for J; bases not matched to a gene: 7. CDR3 sequence reads: CASSDRDRGSYEQYF. The CDR3 DNA is TGTGCCAGCAGCGATAGGGACAGGGGGTCGTACGAGCAGTACTTC.

The rearrangement links TRBV7-6 to TRBJ2-6; D not certain. This CDR3 is 17 amino acids long. The germline CDR1 and CDR2 sequences are SGHVS and FNYEAQ. V was cut by 3 bases and J by 1 base, with 13 bases left in between. CDR3 DNA sequence: TGTGCCAGCAGCTTGACACCTACTGGGTCTGGGGCCAACGTCCTGACTTTC. It is translated as CASSLTPTGSGANVLTF.

The chain carries TRBV18 and TRBJ1-2, with 7 bases fitting TRBD1. CDR1 KGHSH and CDR2 LQKENI come from the germline V gene. The V and J ends lost 4 bases and 3 bases, in that order; junction bases with no gene match: 8. The CDR3 sequence is 15 residues long. CDR3 coding DNA: TGTGCCAGCTCACTGCGACAGGGCACAGACTATGGCTACACCTTC. Translating it yields CASSLRQGTDYGYTF.

This sequence joins TRBV28 and TRBJ1-6, with 7 bases fitting TRBD1. The CDR3 runs to 16 residues. The V and J ends lost 3 bases and 0 bases, in that order; junction bases with no gene match: 2. CDR1 is MDHEN, CDR2 SYDVKM, per germline. The CDR3: CASSLAGGSYNSPLHF. CDR3 bases: TGTGCCAGCAGTTTGGCAGGGGGCTCCTATAATTCACCCCTCCACTTT.

The rearrangement links TRBV28 to TRBJ1-1, with 7 bases matching TRBD1. Germline CDR1 is MDHEN and CDR2 is SYDVKM. The CDR3 loop spans 14 amino acids. V lost 4 bases and J lost 5; bases outside the gene matches: 7. The CDR3 DNA follows: TGTGCCAGCAGTTCCGCCGGGGACAGTACTGAAGCTTTCTTT. Protein product: CASSSAGDSTEAFF.

CDR3 nucleotides: TGTGCCAGCAGCTTGACAGGGGGTGAGGGTGGCTACACCTTC. Translation gives CASSLTGGEGGYTF. The chain joins TRBV11-2 to TRBJ1-2; 9 positions agree with TRBD1. Per the germline V gene, CDR1 is SGHAT and CDR2 is FQNNGV. The CDR3 has 14 amino acids. Losses at the gene ends were 3 bases for V and 7 bases for J; bases not matched to a gene: 6.

This sequence joins TRBV18 and TRBJ2-3; 9 positions agree with TRBD2. This CDR3 comprises 17 residues. Losses at the gene ends were 0 bases for V and 9 bases for J; bases not matched to a gene: 13. The germline gives CDR1 KGHSH, CDR2 LQKENI. This CDR3 reads CASSPPLAGATGWTQYF. CDR3 nucleotides: TGTGCCAGCTCACCACCTTTAGCGGGAGCGACGGGGTGGACGCAGTATTTT.

The chain joins TRBV6-1 to TRBJ2-2, with TRBD2 identical over 7 bases. This CDR3 has 15 amino acids. The germline V gene has CDR1 MNHNS and CDR2 SASEGT. The V segment lost 2 bases and the J segment 6 bases; nucleotides outside the gene matches: 6. CDR3 in DNA: TGTGCCAGCAGTGAACCGGGACTACAGGCCGGGGAGCTGTTTTTT. It is translated as CASSEPGLQAGELFF.